One and the same sample provided the 14 T cell receptor beta chains below, sequenced in a study of cytomegalovirus exposure and HLA in healthy donors. The PCR used 60 Vbeta and 13 Jbeta primers. Using immunoSEQ multiplex PCR, the repertoire was profiled, and TCRdb retains in-frame clones only, with some absent. The sample yields 90,000 to 150,000 clones, more than 70% seen once. Sequenced: PBMCs. The receptors derive from a man in his fifties in good health and CMV-seropositive.

The chain uses TRBV6-1 and TRBJ2-7; tentatively, D is TRBD2 (6 bases). The V and J ends lost 6 bases and 6 bases respectively, with 15 bases between them. Germline V gives CDR1 MNHNS, CDR2 SASEGT. The CDR3 is 13 residues long. CDR3 amino acids: CASRSSGGSEQYF. CDR3 in DNA: TGTGCCAGCAGGTCCTCTGGGGGGAGCGAGCAGTACTTC.

The CDR3 sequence is CASSSGLVGERADTQYF. In DNA form, the CDR3 reads TGTGCCAGCAGCTCGGGACTAGTGGGTGAGAGGGCAGATACGCAGTATTTT. The V gene is TRBV7-9, the J gene TRBJ2-3; TRBD2 matches 8 bases. This CDR3 has 17 residues. Germline CDR1 is SEHNR and CDR2 is FQNEAQ (reference sequence). V shed 4 bases, J shed 4 bases, and the junction held 13 bases outside the gene matches.

The chain employs TRBV11-2 and TRBJ1-3; D perhaps matches TRBD1 (6 bases). CDR3 length equals 15 residues. With 5 bases removed from V and 2 bases from J, the gap between germline ends came to 13 bases. Germline V lookup: CDR1 SGHAT, CDR2 FQNNGV. This CDR3 reads CASSAIRGPGNTIYF. In DNA form, the CDR3 reads TGTGCCAGCAGCGCGATCAGGGGCCCTGGAAACACCATATATTTT. Drawing the rest from reference TRBV11-2 and TRBJ1-3, the complete variable domain is EAGVAQSPRYKIIEKRQSVAFWCNPISGHATLYWYQQILGQGPKLLIQFQNNGVVDDSQLPKDRFSAERLKGVDSTLKIQPAKLEDSAVYLCASSAIRGPGNTIYFGEGSWLTVV.

This clone has only a few counts. This chain connects TRBV18 to TRBJ1-5; no clear D gene. V lost 2 bases to trimming and J lost 0 bases, with 8 bases between them. Per the germline V gene, CDR1 is KGHSH and CDR2 is LQKENI. This CDR3 spans 15 amino acids. Here the CDR3 DNA reads TGTGCCAGCTCACCAACAAGTTATAGCAATCAGCCCCAGCATTTT. As protein: CASSPTSYSNQPQHF.

The sample holds a few counts of this clone. The genes are TRBV29-1 and TRBJ2-2; TRBD1 aligns across 8 bases. The CDR3 sequence is 13 residues long. With 7 bases clipped from V and 5 bases from J, the junction kept 6 bases outside the gene matches. Germline V lookup: CDR1 SQVTM, CDR2 ANQGSEA. The CDR3 nucleotides read TGCAGCGGCCAGGGGGCAGGGACCGGGGAGCTGTTTTTT. Amino acid sequence: CSGQGAGTGELFF.

The V call is TRBV4-3, the J call TRBJ2-7, with 8 bases lining up with TRBD1. Germline values: CDR1 LGHNA, CDR2 YSLEER. V shed 4 bases and J 2 bases; nucleotides not matched to a gene: 7. The CDR3 runs 15 residues. The chain's CDR3 is CASSRGQGDPYEQYF. In DNA, the CDR3 is TGCGCCAGCAGCCGCGGACAGGGTGACCCCTACGAGCAGTACTTC.

The rearrangement links TRBV2 to TRBJ2-7; 8 positions agree with TRBD1. The CDR3 extends over 15 amino acids. Germline V lookup: CDR1 SNHLY, CDR2 FYNNEI. V was pared by 7 bases and J by 3 bases, with 11 bases of the junction left unmatched. The CDR3 region is CASTLGAGGSYEQYF. For the CDR3, the DNA is TGTGCCAGCACCCTGGGGGCAGGGGGCAGCTACGAGCAGTACTTC.

The chain employs TRBV7-9 and TRBJ2-6; 7 bases fit TRBD2. The length of the CDR3 is 16 residues. V was pared by 2 bases and J by 2 bases, with 3 bases of the junction left unmatched. CDR1 is SEHNR and CDR2 is FQNEAQ in the germline V gene (reference sequence). In nucleotides, the CDR3 is TGTGCCAGCAGCTTAACGGGAGGCCCTGGGGCCAACGTCCTGACTTTC. Amino acids: CASSLTGGPGANVLTF.

The rearrangement uses TRBV2 and TRBJ2-5, with a possible D match to TRBD1 (6 bases). Germline V gene lookup returns CDR1 SNHLY and CDR2 FYNNEI. V lost 7 bases and J 1 base, leaving 10 bases between the germline ends. The CDR3 runs 13 residues. The CDR3 DNA reads as TGTGCCAGCACCAGACAGGTCCAAGAGACCCAGTACTTC. As protein: CASTRQVQETQYF.

V gene TRBV4-1 combines with J gene TRBJ1-1, with 7 positions matching TRBD1. From germline, CDR1 is MGHRA and CDR2 YSYEKL. The CDR3 is 13 amino acids. V was clipped by 8 bases and J by 10 bases; unmatched bases: 13. The CDR3: CASDDRDGYGAFF. The CDR3 region has the DNA TGCGCCAGCGACGACAGGGACGGGTACGGAGCTTTCTTT.

The V and J genes are TRBV25-1 and TRBJ2-7; D gene uncertain. Germline V CDR1 and CDR2: MGHDK, SYGVNS. The CDR3 has 11 amino acids. Trimming pared 3 bases from V and 4 bases from J, leaving 4 bases between. CDR3 residues: CASSDRYEQYF. The CDR3 DNA follows: TGTGCCAGCAGTGACAGGTACGAGCAGTACTTC.

This sequence joins TRBV5-4 and TRBJ1-4; D not resolved. The V end lost 4 bases, the J end lost 5 bases, and 18 bases lay between the germline ends. The germline CDR1 and CDR2 sequences are SGHNT and YYREEE (reference sequence). The CDR3 is made up of 16 amino acids. CDR3 in DNA: TGTGCCAGCAGCCCGGGGTCGTCCAGGTCGAATGAAAAACTGTTTTTT. Its protein product is CASSPGSSRSNEKLFF.

The V gene is TRBV6-6, the J gene TRBJ2-5; TRBD1 matches 8 bases. CDR1 is MNHNY, CDR2 SVGAGI, per germline (reference sequence). The CDR3 is 14 amino acids. Losses at the gene ends were 4 bases for V and 1 base for J; bases not matched to a gene: 2. CDR3 sequence reads: CASSFGTGQETQYF. CDR3 DNA: TGTGCCAGCAGTTTTGGGACAGGCCAAGAGACCCAGTACTTC.

The chain recombines TRBV25-1 with TRBJ2-1; the match to TRBD1 covers 7 bases. After removal of 1 base from V and 7 bases from J, the junction contained 1 base not matched to a gene. Germline V gives CDR1 MGHDK, CDR2 SYGVNS. The CDR3 has 13 amino acids. The chain's CDR3 is CASSEWGQNEQFF. CDR3 nucleotides: TGTGCCAGCAGTGAATGGGGACAGAATGAGCAGTTCTTC.